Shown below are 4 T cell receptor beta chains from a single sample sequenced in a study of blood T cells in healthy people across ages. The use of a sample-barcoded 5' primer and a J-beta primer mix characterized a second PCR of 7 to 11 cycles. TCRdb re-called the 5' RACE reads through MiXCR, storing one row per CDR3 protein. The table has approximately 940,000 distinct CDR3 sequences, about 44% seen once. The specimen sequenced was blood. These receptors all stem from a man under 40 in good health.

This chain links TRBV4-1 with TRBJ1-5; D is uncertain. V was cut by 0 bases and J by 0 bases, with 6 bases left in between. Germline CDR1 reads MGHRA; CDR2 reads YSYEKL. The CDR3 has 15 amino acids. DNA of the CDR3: TGCGCCAGCAGCCAAGACCAGTATAGCAATCAGCCCCAGCATTTT. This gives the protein CASSQDQYSNQPQHF.

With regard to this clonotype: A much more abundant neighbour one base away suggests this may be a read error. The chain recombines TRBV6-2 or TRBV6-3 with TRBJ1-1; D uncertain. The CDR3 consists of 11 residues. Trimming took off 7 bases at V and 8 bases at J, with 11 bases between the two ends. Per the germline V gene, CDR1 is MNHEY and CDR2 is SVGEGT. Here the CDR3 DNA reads TGTGCCAGCACCGGCCGGGGAGAAGCTTTCTTT. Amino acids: CASTGRGEAFF.

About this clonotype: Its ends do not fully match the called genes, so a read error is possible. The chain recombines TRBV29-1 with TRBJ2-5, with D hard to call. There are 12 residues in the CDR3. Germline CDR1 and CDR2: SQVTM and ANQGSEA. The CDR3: CSVDGSQETRYF. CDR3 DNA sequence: TGCAGCGTTGACGGTAGCCAAGAGACCCGGTACTTC.

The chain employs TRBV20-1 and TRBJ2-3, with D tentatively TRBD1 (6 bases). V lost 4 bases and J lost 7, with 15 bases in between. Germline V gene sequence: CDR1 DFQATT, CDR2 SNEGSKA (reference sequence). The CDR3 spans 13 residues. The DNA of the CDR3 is TGCAGTGCTAAGGCTCTGGGGGACAATACGCAGTATTTT. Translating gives CSAKALGDNTQYF.